The sequence of this TCR beta chain was determined in a study of CD8 T cells in ankylosing spondylitis. Overall study findings and caveats: Reactive arthritis synovial fluid and blood were previously reported to contain some motif variants. About 8 highly homologous variants made up a TCR beta motif, and this motif appeared characteristic of ankylosing spondylitis blood.

By quantitative 5'-RACE with molecular barcodes, the TCR beta libraries were made. TCRdb recomputed calls from the 5' RACE reads with MiXCR, one row per CDR3 protein. The sample holds 250,000 to 300,000 distinct CDR3 sequences; about a sixth are singletons and the top ten take around 32%. This clonotype was found many times. Its specificity is unknown. CDR3 length: 14 amino acids. The V end lost 2 bases, the J end lost 4 bases, and 12 bases lay between the germline ends. Per germline, CDR1 PRHDT and CDR2 FYEKMQ (reference sequence). The sequence was collected from a male donor with ankylosing spondylitis or in good health (not recorded which). Sequencing used blood, either unsorted or a sorted T cell fraction (not recorded which). V gene TRBV13 combines with J gene TRBJ2-7; D may be TRBD1 (6 bases). The chain's CDR3 is CASSLYRDFYEQYF. CDR3 in DNA: TGTGCCAGCAGCTTATACAGGGATTTTTACGAGCAGTACTTC.